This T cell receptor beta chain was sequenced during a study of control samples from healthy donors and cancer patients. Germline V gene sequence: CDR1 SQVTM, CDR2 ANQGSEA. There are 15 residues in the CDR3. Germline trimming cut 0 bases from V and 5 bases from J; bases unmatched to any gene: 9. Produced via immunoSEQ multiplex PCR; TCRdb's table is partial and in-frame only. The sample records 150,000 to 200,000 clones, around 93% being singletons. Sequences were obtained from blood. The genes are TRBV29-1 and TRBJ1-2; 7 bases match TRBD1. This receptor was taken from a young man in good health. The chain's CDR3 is CSVEDRRDSRYGYTF. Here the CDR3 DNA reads TGCAGCGTTGAAGATCGAAGGGACAGTCGTTATGGCTACACCTTC.